This T cell receptor beta chain comes out of a study of spatial heterogeneity in lung cancer. This clonotype was recorded at least ten times. Its target is not known. MiXCR was run by TCRdb on the 5' RACE reads, yielding one entry per CDR3 protein. Here the sample spans approximately 100,000 distinct CDR3 sequences, roughly a fifth being singletons. Described time point: blood at routine non-recurrence follow-up after resection. Study findings and constraints: Ubiquitous expanded tumor TCRs showed up in blood more at resection than follow-up.

Per germline, CDR1 SNHLY and CDR2 FYNNEI. This CDR3 is built from 14 residues. Trimming left V 5 bases short and J 2 bases short, with 12 bases between. This receptor was taken from a male donor with early-stage non-small cell lung cancer. The chain couples TRBV2 to TRBJ1-2; D possibly corresponds to TRBD1 (6 bases). The material sequenced was PBMCs, taken at follow-up. The CDR3 sequence: CASSPGDFNYGYTF. Here the CDR3 DNA reads TGTGCCAGCAGTCCAGGGGATTTCAACTATGGCTACACCTTC.